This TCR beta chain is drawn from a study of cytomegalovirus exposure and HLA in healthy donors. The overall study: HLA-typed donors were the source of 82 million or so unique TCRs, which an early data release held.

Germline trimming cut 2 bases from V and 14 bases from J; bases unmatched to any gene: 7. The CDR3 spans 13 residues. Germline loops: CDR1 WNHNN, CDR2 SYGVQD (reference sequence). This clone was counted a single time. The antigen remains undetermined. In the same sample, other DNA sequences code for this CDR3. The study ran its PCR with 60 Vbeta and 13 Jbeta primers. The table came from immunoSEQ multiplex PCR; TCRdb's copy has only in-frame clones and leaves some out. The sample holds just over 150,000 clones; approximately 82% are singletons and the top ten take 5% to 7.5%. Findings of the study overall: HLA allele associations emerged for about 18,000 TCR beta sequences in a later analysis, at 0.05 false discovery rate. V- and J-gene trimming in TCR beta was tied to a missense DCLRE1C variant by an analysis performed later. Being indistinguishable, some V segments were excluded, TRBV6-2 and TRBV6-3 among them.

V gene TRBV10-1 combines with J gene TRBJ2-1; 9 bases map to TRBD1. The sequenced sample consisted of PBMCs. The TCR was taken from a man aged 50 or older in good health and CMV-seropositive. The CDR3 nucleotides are TGCGCCAGCAGTGAGAAAGGGACAGGGCGGAAGTTCTTC. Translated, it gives CASSEKGTGRKFF.